This entry lists 12 T cell receptor beta chains sequenced from one sample in a study of identical twins. TCRdb itself ran the 5' RACE reads through MiXCR, one entry per CDR3 protein. The table has approximately 500,000 distinct CDR3 sequences, roughly 15% seen once. Separately, the same data were catalogued under a study of yellow fever vaccine responses in identical twins.

Sequences were obtained from CD4+ T cells sorted from blood. All receptors come from a woman aged 18 to 35 in good health.

There are a few counts of this clonotype. This chain joins TRBV5-1 and TRBJ2-1; D possibly corresponds to TRBD1 (5 bases). The CDR3 loop spans 16 amino acids. The V gene's germline CDR1 is SGHRS and CDR2 YFSETQ. V was shortened by 4 bases and J by 4 bases, with 18 bases between the two germline ends. The CDR3 DNA is TGCGCCAGCAGCCCAGGACACCCTCAGCTTTACAATGAGCAGTTCTTC. Translating gives CASSPGHPQLYNEQFF.

A few counts support this clonotype. The chain uses TRBV28 and TRBJ2-1; 9 bases map to TRBD2. This CDR3 spans 15 amino acids. The V and J ends lost 4 bases and 3 bases, in that order; junction bases with no gene match: 4. Germline loops: CDR1 MDHEN, CDR2 SYDVKM. Here the CDR3 DNA reads TGTGCCAGCAGTTATAGCGGGGGTATCTACAATGAGCAGTTCTTC. Translated: CASSYSGGIYNEQFF. Using reference TRBV28 and TRBJ2-1 for the parts outside the CDR3, the full variable domain is DVKVTQSSRYLVKRTGEKVFLECVQDMDHENMFWYRQDPGLGLRLIYFSYDVKMKEKGDIPEGYSVSREKKERFSLILESASTNQTSMYLCASSYSGGIYNEQFFGPGTRLTVL.

This clonotype was detected only a few times. The J gene is TRBJ1-3, the V gene TRBV4-2; no firm D call. This CDR3 spans 17 amino acids. The germline CDR1 and CDR2 sequences are LGHNA and YNFKEQ. Trimming took 0 bases from V and 0 from J, leaving 12 bases between them. The CDR3 DNA is TGTGCCAGCAGCCAAGAGAGGGTTTTTATCTCTGGAAACACCATATATTTT. Residues: CASSQERVFISGNTIYF.

The genes are TRBV7-8 and TRBJ2-2, with 14 positions matching TRBD2. The CDR3 is made up of 18 amino acids. V was clipped by 2 bases and J by 2 bases; unmatched bases: 4. Germline values: CDR1 SGHVS, CDR2 FQNEAQ. CDR3 sequence: CASSLRTSGGSNTGELFF. The CDR3 nucleotides read TGTGCCAGCAGCTTACGGACTAGCGGGGGGTCAAACACCGGGGAGCTGTTTTTT.

The chain combines TRBV4-1 with TRBJ2-1, with unresolved D. V lost 0 bases and J lost 12, with 18 bases in between. Germline CDR1 and CDR2: MGHRA and YSYEKL. The CDR3 runs 15 residues. CDR3 sequence: CASSQDQLDGRSQFF. The CDR3 bases are TGCGCCAGCAGCCAAGATCAGCTAGATGGTCGTTCGCAGTTCTTC.

This chain joins TRBV3-1 and TRBJ1-2, with TRBD1 as a possible D gene (6 bases). The germline V gene encodes CDR1 LGHDT and CDR2 YNNKEL (reference sequence). Trimming removed 8 bases from V and 7 bases from J, with 20 bases in between. This CDR3 has 14 amino acids. In nucleotides, the CDR3 is TGTGCCAGCGCCGGCTGGGGGCGTTGGGTTGGCTACACCTTC. It yields the protein CASAGWGRWVGYTF.

This clonotype showed up just a few times. This rearrangement joins TRBV7-9 to TRBJ2-7; 7 positions match TRBD1. The CDR3 contains 15 residues. Germline CDR1 reads SEHNR; CDR2 reads FQNEAQ (reference sequence). Unmatched junction bases numbered 5, after V lost 1 base and J lost 2 bases. The CDR3 coding sequence is TGTGCCAGCAGCTTAGGACGGGACAGAACCTACGAGCAGTACTTC. It translates to CASSLGRDRTYEQYF.

This clonotype showed up just a few times. This sequence joins TRBV11-1 and TRBJ1-1; TRBD1 agrees at 11 bases. V shed 3 bases and J 3 bases; nucleotides not matched to a gene: 3. Germline-derived CDR1 and CDR2 are SGHAT and FQDESV (reference sequence). The CDR3 spans 15 residues. This CDR3 is CASSFGTGGYTEAFF. CDR3 nucleotides: TGTGCCAGCAGCTTCGGGACAGGGGGTTACACTGAAGCTTTCTTT.

The chain combines TRBV7-9 with TRBJ2-1; no clear D. The CDR3 covers 12 residues. Germline loops: CDR1 SEHNR, CDR2 FQNEAQ (reference sequence). Trimming cost V 2 bases and J 8 bases, with 7 bases left between them. DNA of the CDR3: TGTGCCAGCAGCTTAACTTCTGATGAGCAGTTCTTC. This gives the protein CASSLTSDEQFF.

The chain's CDR3 is CASSPPRIGHNEQFF. The DNA of the CDR3 is TGTGCCAGCTCACCACCGCGGATAGGACACAATGAGCAGTTCTTC. V usage is TRBV18 and J usage is TRBJ2-1; D unclear. Trimming cost V 0 bases and J 5 bases, with 11 bases left between them. Germline V gene sequence: CDR1 KGHSH, CDR2 LQKENI. This CDR3 is 15 amino acids long.

This clonotype was seen ten or more times. The chain joins TRBV5-1 to TRBJ1-1; the D gene is possibly TRBD1 (6 bases). The germline V gene has CDR1 SGHRS and CDR2 YFSETQ. The CDR3 is 14 amino acids. The germline V and J ends were trimmed by 3 bases and 7 bases, with 16 bases remaining between them. CDR3 residues: CASSWGNGQNEAFF. For the CDR3, the DNA is TGCGCCAGCAGCTGGGGTAACGGACAGAATGAAGCTTTCTTT.

The rearrangement uses TRBV24-1 and TRBJ2-3; TRBD1 might be the D (5 bases). This CDR3 has 14 residues. The V gene's germline CDR1 is KGHDR and CDR2 SFDVKD. Trimming shortened V by 5 bases and J by 2 bases, and 10 bases separated the two germline ends. CDR3 bases: TGTGCCACCAGTGCGGCAGGGAACACAGATACGCAGTATTTT. Its protein product is CATSAAGNTDTQYF.